The 2 T cell receptor beta chains presented below share a single source sample, sequenced in a study of cytomegalovirus exposure and HLA in healthy donors. The study ran its PCR with 60 Vbeta and 13 Jbeta primers. The method was immunoSEQ multiplex PCR; TCRdb's version includes in-frame clones alone and lacks a portion of them. The sample holds around 120,000 clones, about 74% seen once. Sequencing was done on a sample of PBMCs. The receptors were sampled from a middle-aged woman in good health and CMV-seropositive.

V and J are TRBV7-2 and TRBJ2-3, with 8 nucleotides matching TRBD2. Trimming took 5 bases from V and 3 from J; bases not matched to a gene: 7. The germline gives CDR1 SGHTA, CDR2 FQGNSA. This CDR3 comprises 15 residues. Here the CDR3 DNA reads TGTGCCAGCAGCATCGGGACTAGAGGGACAGATACGCAGTATTTT. This codes for CASSIGTRGTDTQYF.

The chain recombines TRBV2 with TRBJ1-6; D perhaps matches TRBD1 (6 bases). The V end was cut by 2 bases, the J end by 7 bases, with 12 bases between. Germline loops: CDR1 SNHLY, CDR2 FYNNEI. The CDR3 covers 15 residues. The CDR3 loop is CASSEKQGGNSPLHF. The CDR3 nucleotides read TGTGCCAGCAGTGAAAAACAGGGAGGGAATTCACCCCTCCACTTT.